This T cell receptor beta chain is drawn from a study of OX40 agonist ivuxolimab in advanced cancers. About the research overall: Ivuxolimab was administered intravenously to patients at 0.01 to 10 mg/kg every 2 weeks. Study results and caveats: At 0.1 to 3.0 mg/kg and by week 6, CD4+ and CD8+ T cells in the blood had expanded clonally. More expanded clones were found, on average, in CD8+ than in CD4+ T cells.

Blood was sampled at baseline, cycle 4 day 1, and cycle 7 day 1. The repertoire was sequenced with immunoSEQ multiplex PCR; TCRdb's copy has only in-frame clones and lacks some. The table includes 74,000 or so clones, less than 95% detected once. On this clone: No antigen is known for it.

V was pared by 2 bases and J by 3 bases, with 5 bases of the junction left unmatched. Germline V lookup: CDR1 MNHNS, CDR2 SASEGT. This CDR3 is built from 17 residues. This material consisted of CD4+ or CD8+ T cells sorted from blood, taken in a trial of the OX40 agonist ivuxolimab. The source is an adult with an advanced solid tumor such as melanoma, head and neck, liver or kidney cancer. J is TRBJ2-2 and V is TRBV6-1, with 11 bases identical to TRBD2. CDR3 region: CASSEPKTSGDTGELFF. The CDR3 nucleotides read TGTGCCAGCAGTGAACCTAAGACTAGCGGGGACACCGGGGAGCTGTTTTTT.